Shown below are 20 T cell receptor beta chains from a single sample sequenced in a study of cytomegalovirus exposure and HLA in healthy donors. PCR amplification relied on 60 Vbeta primers (plus 13 Jbeta primers). Clones were sequenced by immunoSEQ multiplex PCR, and TCRdb holds only the in-frame ones, with some missing. The sample yields 75,000 to 90,000 clones, roughly 77% seen once. The specimen was PBMCs. The receptors stem from a man in his 60s in good health and CMV-seronegative.

This sequence joins TRBV6-1 and TRBJ2-3, with 9 bases identical to TRBD1. This CDR3 is 14 amino acids long. The trim removed 11 bases at V and 7 bases at J, leaving 13 bases unmatched. Per germline, CDR1 MNHNS and CDR2 SASEGT. The chain's CDR3 is CAGGQGGVVNTQYF. Here the CDR3 DNA reads TGTGCCGGGGGACAGGGTGGGGTGGTTAATACGCAGTATTTT.

The chain recombines TRBV11-2 with TRBJ1-3; D gene ambiguous. Germline CDR1 reads SGHAT; CDR2 reads FQNNGV. Trimming cost V 5 bases and J 1 base, with 12 bases left between them. CDR3 length: 15 amino acids. The CDR3 DNA reads TGTGCCAGCAGCCGATCACGGGGATCTGGAAACACCATATATTTT. Protein sequence: CASSRSRGSGNTIYF.

This chain uses TRBV2 with TRBJ2-1; TRBD2 might be the D (6 bases). The V gene's germline CDR1 is SNHLY and CDR2 FYNNEI. The CDR3 sequence is 15 residues long. V was shortened by 7 bases and J by 0 bases, with 13 bases between the two germline ends. CDR3 protein: CASTLEGSSYNEQFF. In DNA form, the CDR3 reads TGTGCCAGCACTCTGGAGGGTAGCTCCTACAATGAGCAGTTCTTC.

The V call is TRBV27, the J call TRBJ1-2; no firm D call. CDR1 is MNHEY, CDR2 SMNVEV, per germline (reference sequence). With 4 bases removed from V and 8 bases from J, the gap between germline ends came to 20 bases. The CDR3 length is 15 residues. The CDR3 spells CASSSSGVPKGGYTF. CDR3 coding DNA: TGTGCCAGCAGTTCATCGGGAGTTCCCAAAGGAGGCTACACCTTC.

The chain joins TRBV4-2 to TRBJ2-3, with 12 nucleotides matching TRBD2. The V and J ends lost 1 base and 0 bases, in that order; junction bases with no gene match: 5. The CDR3 spans 18 residues. The germline CDR1 and CDR2 sequences are LGHNA and YNFKEQ. The CDR3 loop is CASSQVLAGGPSTDTQYF. CDR3 DNA sequence: TGTGCCAGCAGCCAAGTCCTAGCGGGGGGGCCTAGCACAGATACGCAGTATTTT.

This clone was seen only once. CDR3 region: CARGQNTDTQYF. In nucleotides, the CDR3 is TGTGCCCGGGGACAGAACACAGATACGCAGTATTTT. This chain uses TRBV30 with TRBJ2-3; 7 nucleotides line up with TRBD1. V shed 8 bases and J 2 bases; nucleotides not matched to a gene: 4. The germline V gene encodes CDR1 GTSNPN and CDR2 SVGIG (reference sequence). CDR3 length equals 12 residues.

The chain combines TRBV5-1 with TRBJ2-3, with D tentatively TRBD2 (7 bases). V shed 2 bases and J shed 5 bases, with 18 bases lying between them. This CDR3 contains 16 residues. CDR1 is SGHRS and CDR2 is YFSETQ in the germline V gene. CDR3 loop: CASSFEGGRWEDTQYF. The DNA for the CDR3 is TGCGCCAGCAGCTTTGAGGGGGGGCGATGGGAAGATACGCAGTATTTT.

The chain is built from TRBV6-6 and TRBJ2-7; the D gene is possibly TRBD1 (5 bases). Germline assignment: CDR1 MNHNY and CDR2 SVGAGI (reference sequence). The V gene lost 7 bases and the J gene lost 2 bases, with 18 bases spanning the gap. This CDR3 is built from 15 residues. CDR3 sequence: CASKPGATETYEQYF. The CDR3 nucleotides are TGTGCCAGCAAACCTGGCGCGACAGAGACCTACGAGCAGTACTTC.

This clone was counted between two and nine times. The chain employs TRBV5-1 and TRBJ2-2; TRBD2 aligns across 7 bases. The CDR3 covers 16 residues. The V segment lost 3 bases and the J segment 4 bases; nucleotides outside the gene matches: 9. The germline CDR1 and CDR2 sequences are SGHRS and YFSETQ. The CDR3 is CASSSLSGAGTGELFF. The DNA of the CDR3 is TGCGCCAGCAGCTCGTTAAGCGGGGCGGGCACCGGGGAGCTGTTTTTT.

This clone was found a few times. V usage is TRBV7-9 and J usage is TRBJ2-6; perhaps TRBD1 as D (6 bases). The V gene's germline CDR1 is SEHNR and CDR2 FQNEAQ (reference sequence). The CDR3 sequence is 18 residues long. V gave up 4 bases and J gave up 1 base, with 17 bases separating them. The CDR3 sequence: CASSYDRTSSSGANVLTF. CDR3 bases: TGTGCCAGCAGCTACGACAGGACCTCCTCTTCTGGGGCCAACGTCCTGACTTTC. The complete variable domain, with remaining parts taken from reference TRBV7-9 and TRBJ2-6, reads DTGVSQNPRHKITKRGQNVTFRCDPISEHNRLYWYRQTLGQGPEFLTYFQNEAQLEKSRLLSDRFSAERPKGSFSTLEIQRTEQGDSAMYLCASSYDRTSSSGANVLTFGAGSRLTVL.

This clone was found once. The chain combines TRBV5-1 with TRBJ2-7, with 10 positions matching TRBD1. Germline lookup yields CDR1 SGHRS and CDR2 YFSETQ. The CDR3 has 14 residues. V dropped 4 bases and J dropped 1; count of bases not matched to a gene: 2. CDR3 nucleotides: TGCGCCAGCAGCCGGACAGGGGGGTCCTACGAGCAGTACTTC. Protein sequence: CASSRTGGSYEQYF.

The genes are TRBV30 and TRBJ2-2; no clear D gene. V shed 2 bases and J shed 6 bases, with 10 bases lying between them. The CDR3 spans 13 residues. CDR1 and CDR2 (germline): GTSNPN, SVGIG (reference sequence). CDR3 residues: CAWSSTRPGELFF. CDR3 sequence (DNA): TGTGCCTGGAGTTCGACGAGGCCCGGGGAGCTGTTTTTT.

This clone was recorded a few times. The J gene is TRBJ2-2, the V gene TRBV10-1; 8 bases are a match to TRBD1. V shed 2 bases and J 7 bases; nucleotides not matched to a gene: 3. The CDR3 consists of 14 residues. CDR1 and CDR2 (germline): WNHNN, SYGVQD (reference sequence). The CDR3, as DNA: TGCGCCAGCAGTGAGCAGGGGGCCATCGGGGAGCTGTTTTTT. Translation gives CASSEQGAIGELFF.

This rearrangement joins TRBV5-1 to TRBJ2-5; D might be TRBD2 (5 bases). The CDR3 loop spans 16 amino acids. V lost 0 bases and J lost 1, with 13 bases in between. The germline V gene has CDR1 SGHRS and CDR2 YFSETQ. The CDR3 is CASSLDLAYPQETQYF. The CDR3 region has the DNA TGCGCCAGCAGCTTGGACCTAGCCTACCCCCAAGAGACCCAGTACTTC.

A note on this clone: At the DNA level, this CDR3 is encoded by other sequences in the same sample as well. The chain carries TRBV6-5 and TRBJ2-1, with TRBD2 identical over 12 bases. Germline V gene data show CDR1 as MNHEY and CDR2 as SVGAGI. After removal of 4 bases from V and 4 bases from J, the junction contained 2 bases not matched to a gene. This CDR3 contains 15 residues. The CDR3 DNA reads TGTGCCAGCAGTTCTAGCGGGGGGGCATACAATGAGCAGTTCTTC. Translation gives CASSSSGGAYNEQFF.

The chain is built from TRBV6-5 and TRBJ2-2; TRBD2 might be the D (7 bases). This CDR3 region has 13 residues. Germline V lookup: CDR1 MNHEY, CDR2 SVGAGI. Trimming left V 9 bases short and J 6 bases short, with 14 bases between. For the CDR3, the DNA is TGTGCCAGTAGCCGGGGGGCCGCCGGGGAGCTGTTTTTT. This translates into CASSRGAAGELFF.

The rearrangement links TRBV6-5 to TRBJ1-1; possible D gene TRBD1, 5 bases. CDR3 length equals 15 residues. Germline CDR1 reads MNHEY; CDR2 reads SVGAGI. Deletions cut 6 bases from V and 7 bases from J, with 21 bases between. CDR3 amino acids: CASSTPGREGDEAFF. In DNA, the CDR3 is TGTGCCAGCAGCACTCCGGGCAGGGAAGGGGATGAAGCTTTCTTT.

This rearrangement joins TRBV2 to TRBJ2-2, with D perhaps TRBD1 (5 bases). This CDR3 has 14 residues. Germline V gene sequence: CDR1 SNHLY, CDR2 FYNNEI. V shed 8 bases and J shed 0 bases, with 10 bases lying between them. CDR3 DNA sequence: TGTGCCAGCTTTTCGACAGCGAACACCGGGGAGCTGTTTTTT. Amino acids: CASFSTANTGELFF. The full variable domain, its missing parts supplied by reference TRBV2 and TRBJ2-2, is EPEVTQTPSHQVTQMGQEVILRCVPISNHLYFYWYRQILGQKVEFLVSFYNNEISEKSEIFDDQFSVERPDGSNFTLKIRSTKLEDSAMYFCASFSTANTGELFFGEGSRLTVL.

This sequence joins TRBV5-1 and TRBJ2-2; weak D call: TRBD2 (6 bases). CDR1 and CDR2 from the germline V gene are SGHRS and YFSETQ. This CDR3 has 15 residues. Deletions cut 0 bases from V and 7 bases from J, with 13 bases between. This chain's CDR3 is CASSLGFSGGGELFF. The CDR3 region has the DNA TGCGCCAGCAGCTTGGGTTTTAGCGGCGGCGGGGAGCTGTTTTTT.

The chain uses TRBV21-1 and TRBJ2-3; TRBD2, the table's D call, lacks a check against the DNA. TRBV21-1 is an annotated pseudogene. There are 14 residues in the CDR3. The CDR3 coding sequence is TGTGCCAGCAGCAAAGCGCACGAGGTAGATACGCAGTATTTT. Translating gives CASSKAHEVDTQYF.